This TCR beta chain originates from a study of Ad26.COV2.S vaccination and SARS-CoV-2 variants (dated by TCRdb to about 2021). General notes on the study: Donors in the vaccine arm were drawn from COV1001, a phase I-IIa trial of Ad26.COV2.S in healthy adults that was multicentre, randomized, double-blind and placebo-controlled. Ad26.COV2.S was administered intramuscularly at 5 x 10^10 or 1 x 10^11 viral particles, either as a single shot or as two shots given 56 days apart. TCRbeta repertoire sequencing was used to assess the specificity and breadth of SARS-CoV-2-reactive T cell receptors after Ad26.COV2.S vaccination. The TCR-sequenced set comprised roughly 30 samples: some 20 Ad26.COV2.S vaccine recipients, 5 placebo recipients and 8 SARS-CoV-2 convalescent individuals. Participants in the trial were split at random into five groups of five each, receiving low-dose or high-dose Ad26.COV2.S once or twice, or else placebo on both occasions. Throughout the experiments and outcome assessment, investigators stayed blinded to trial group allocation. Here is what the overall study found, with its caveats: It was noted by the authors that total T cell responses may have been underestimated by the TCR breadth and depth analyses. Comparing responses between vaccine doses or regimens was not something the study was powered to do. Non-spike TCR breadth was comparable between vaccine and placebo recipients, consistent with the vaccine containing only spike. Ad26.COV2.S recipients had higher spike-specific TCR breadth than placebo recipients (P = 0.0014). After vaccination, spike-specific CD8+ and CD4+ T cell responses were reported to show substantial breadth.

Counted from cysteine to phenylalanine, this CDR3 has 13 amino acids. Only the CDR3 DNA is retained, 39 bases long and in frame from the first base. Relative to germline, V is 0 bases shorter and J is 2 bases shorter, with 6 bases between their ends. Via the germline V gene, CDR1 is SGHRS and CDR2 YFSETQ. The immunoSEQ Assay was used to sequence TCRbeta CDR3 regions. After extraction, genomic DNA underwent amplification by bias-controlled multiplex PCR, followed by high-throughput sequencing. From the authors' description of their analysis: Collapsing and filtering of sequences were performed to quantify the absolute abundance of each unique TCRbeta CDR3 region. Usable DNA was measured by amplifying reference genes present in all nucleated cells, and TCRbeta template counts were normalized to that usable DNA to estimate T cell fraction. Repertoire TCRs were annotated as SARS-CoV-2-specific by exact matching of V gene, CDR3 amino acid sequence and J gene to a known reactive TCR set. The reference SARS-CoV-2 TCR set was obtained from MIRA and was filtered for enrichment in COVID-19-positive ImmuneCODE repertoires, whereby public or cross-reactive TCRs were removed. Drawing on the MIRA antigens, annotated TCRs were analysed further at the level of specific ORF or position within ORF. Depth was the summed frequency of annotated unique rearrangements, while breadth was defined as annotated unique rearrangements over total unique productive rearrangements. Group comparisons of TCR breadth used two-sided Wilcoxon rank-sum tests. In TCRdb, the immuneACCESS table is reduced to in-frame sequences with V and J assigned. These tables do not hold every clone; where another copy was compared, an unresolved V gene accounts for under half, and the others remain unexplained. V, J and clone size are taken as reported in that table, and D and trimming were inferred from the DNA itself. This sample holds 300,000 to 400,000 clones; more than 75% were observed only once. Of the sample, roughly 3.1% is held by the ten largest clones.

In the paper's terms, the treatment or condition label means: roughly 19 received Ad26.COV2.S at low or high dose, single or two shots; roughly five received placebo; per-sample allocation not given. For vaccine and placebo recipients, the sequenced repertoires came from samples collected on day 63 after the first injection. Cohort 1b enrolled 20 to 30 adults aged 18-55 years at a single site in Boston, USA, between 29 July and 7 August 2020. As a vaccine, Ad26.COV2.S was a replication-incompetent adenovirus type 26 vector that expressed a prefusion-stabilized SARS-CoV-2 spike protein derived from the original Wuhan strain. As concerns this clone: Its antigen is not yet known. No qualities accompany the bases; no much larger clone lies one base away.

The material sequenced was peripheral blood, taken in a trial of Ad26.COV2.S vaccine versus placebo. The sequence was collected from a person between 18 and 59 years old who received the Ad26.COV2.S COVID-19 vaccine or a placebo. In this chain, TRBV5-1 is recombined with TRBJ2-7, with no confident D gene call. The CDR3 in this case is CASSLEATYEQYF. The sequenced DNA is TGCGCCAGCAGCTTGGAGGCCACCTACGAGCAGTACTTC.